The 13 T cell receptor beta chains reported below all come from one sample, sequenced in a study of PD-1 blockade in classical Hodgkin lymphoma. The method was immunoSEQ multiplex PCR; TCRdb's version includes in-frame clones alone and lacks a portion of them. The data contain about 92,000 clones, 75% to 85% of them singletons. Time point given: cycle 4 day 1 (C4D1), after 6 weeks of nivolumab. Each patient relapsed following autologous stem cell transplantation, and prior brentuximab vedotin exposure differed. Specimen: peripheral blood mononuclear cells (PBMCs), collected before the fourth cycle of nivolumab. These receptors were taken from a human donor with classical Hodgkin lymphoma.

The chain employs TRBV15 and TRBJ2-1; a possible D gene is TRBD2 (5 bases). The CDR3 consists of 15 residues. CDR1 and CDR2 (germline): LNHNV, YYDKDF (reference sequence). The V end lost 3 bases, the J end lost 2 bases, and 11 bases lay between the germline ends. The CDR3 sequence: CATSRRAGTYNEQFF. The CDR3 coding sequence is TGTGCCACCAGCAGGCGGGCTGGGACCTACAATGAGCAGTTCTTC.

The J gene is TRBJ2-7, the V gene TRBV5-1; 7 bases align to TRBD2. The CDR3 has 14 amino acids. Germline loops: CDR1 SGHRS, CDR2 YFSETQ. Germline trimming cut 5 bases from V and 2 bases from J; bases unmatched to any gene: 7. CDR3: CASSLTGTTYEQYF. CDR3 bases: TGCGCCAGCAGTTTGACCGGGACTACCTACGAGCAGTACTTC.

This clone was counted many times. This sequence joins TRBV2 and TRBJ2-7; D remains unclear. The V end lost 5 bases, the J end lost 6 bases, and 14 bases lay between the germline ends. The CDR3 length is 13 residues. Germline-derived CDR1 and CDR2 are SNHLY and FYNNEI. The CDR3, as DNA: TGTGCCAGCAGTTGGGCCATAAGGGCCGAGCAGTACTTC. Its protein is CASSWAIRAEQYF. Full variable domain (outside the CDR3, taken from reference TRBV2 and TRBJ2-7): EPEVTQTPSHQVTQMGQEVILRCVPISNHLYFYWYRQILGQKVEFLVSFYNNEISEKSEIFDDQFSVERPDGSNFTLKIRSTKLEDSAMYFCASSWAIRAEQYFGPGTRLTVT.

The gene calls are TRBV27 and TRBJ1-2; D call uncertain. The CDR3 contains 13 residues. V lost 4 bases and J lost 8, with 14 bases in between. Germline V gene lookup returns CDR1 MNHEY and CDR2 SMNVEV (reference sequence). The CDR3 loop is CASSSPYRGGYTF. CDR3 bases: TGTGCCAGCAGTTCCCCCTACCGAGGCGGCTACACCTTC.

The genes are TRBV5-1 and TRBJ2-7, with unresolved D. V lost 0 bases to trimming and J lost 6 bases, with 16 bases between them. The CDR3 loop spans 15 amino acids. Looked up from germline, CDR1 is SGHRS and CDR2 is YFSETQ. CDR3 loop: CASSLDQSPVFEQYF. The CDR3 DNA reads TGCGCCAGCAGCTTGGACCAAAGCCCCGTCTTCGAGCAGTACTTC.

This clone was counted many times. The chain combines TRBV9 with TRBJ2-1; TRBD2 is a possible D gene (6 bases). The CDR3 loop spans 17 amino acids. Germline V gene lookup returns CDR1 SGDLS and CDR2 YYNGEE. V shed 0 bases and J shed 0 bases, with 13 bases lying between them. CDR3 amino acids: CASSVGGGRSSYNEQFF. Here the CDR3 DNA reads TGTGCCAGCAGCGTAGGTGGAGGGAGGAGCTCCTACAATGAGCAGTTCTTC.

This chain uses TRBV15 with TRBJ2-4, with 12 positions matching TRBD2. The germline V gene encodes CDR1 LNHNV and CDR2 YYDKDF (reference sequence). The CDR3 runs 19 residues. The junction had 12 bases not matched to a gene; V was cut back by 3 bases and J by 3 bases. CDR3 sequence reads: CATSSGQTSGSERKNIQYF. The CDR3 nucleotides are TGTGCCACCAGCAGTGGACAGACTAGCGGGAGTGAGCGCAAAAACATTCAGTACTTC.

This clone was seen once. The chain carries TRBV28 and TRBJ2-6, with D perhaps TRBD1 (6 bases). Trimming cost V 9 bases and J 1 base, with 25 bases left between them. Germline CDR1 reads MDHEN; CDR2 reads SYDVKM. The CDR3 length is 19 residues. The CDR3 DNA is TGTGCCAGGCCCAACCCGGGACAACCAATCCTATCTGGGGCCAACGTCCTGACTTTC. Residues: CARPNPGQPILSGANVLTF.

The chain has TRBV7-2 and TRBJ1-1, with D possibly matching TRBD1 (6 bases). The germline gives CDR1 SGHTA, CDR2 FQGNSA. CDR3 length: 14 residues. With 0 bases removed from V and 6 bases from J, the gap between germline ends came to 11 bases. The CDR3 DNA follows: TGTGCCAGCAGCTTAGCCGCAGGGGTCCCTGAAGCTTTCTTT. Translated: CASSLAAGVPEAFF.

V is TRBV28 and J is TRBJ2-3, with 9 bases aligning to TRBD2. The CDR3 runs to 14 residues. V lost 5 bases, J lost 4 bases, and 4 bases stayed unmatched. Germline V gene sequence: CDR1 MDHEN, CDR2 SYDVKM. In DNA, the CDR3 is TGTGCCAGCAGTGGTAGCGGGAGAGCAGATACGCAGTATTTT. Residues: CASSGSGRADTQYF.

This clone has a handful of counts. The rearrangement links TRBV15 to TRBJ1-5; D unresolved. Trimming removed 3 bases at V and 3 bases at J, with 3 bases between. CDR3 length equals 12 residues. The germline V gene has CDR1 LNHNV and CDR2 YYDKDF (reference sequence). For the CDR3, the DNA is TGTGCCACCAGCAGGTTCAATCAGCCCCAGCATTTT. As protein: CATSRFNQPQHF.

CDR3 sequence (DNA): TGTGCCAGCAGCCAGGACAGGGCGGCTGGAAACACCATATATTTT. Protein sequence: CASSQDRAAGNTIYF. The J gene is TRBJ1-3, the V gene TRBV11-2; 8 bases match TRBD1. Germline V lookup: CDR1 SGHAT, CDR2 FQNNGV. Trimming took 5 bases from V and 2 from J; bases not matched to a gene: 5. This CDR3 has 15 amino acids.

V usage is TRBV11-3 and J usage is TRBJ2-7, with 8 positions matching TRBD2. CDR3 length equals 17 residues. With V trimmed by 5 bases and J by 4 bases, 16 bases remained unmatched. Germline CDR1 reads SGHNT; CDR2 reads YENEEA. The CDR3 DNA reads TGTGCCAGCAGCACAGGAGAAGGAAGCGGGAGATGGTACGAGCAGTACTTC. Protein sequence: CASSTGEGSGRWYEQYF.